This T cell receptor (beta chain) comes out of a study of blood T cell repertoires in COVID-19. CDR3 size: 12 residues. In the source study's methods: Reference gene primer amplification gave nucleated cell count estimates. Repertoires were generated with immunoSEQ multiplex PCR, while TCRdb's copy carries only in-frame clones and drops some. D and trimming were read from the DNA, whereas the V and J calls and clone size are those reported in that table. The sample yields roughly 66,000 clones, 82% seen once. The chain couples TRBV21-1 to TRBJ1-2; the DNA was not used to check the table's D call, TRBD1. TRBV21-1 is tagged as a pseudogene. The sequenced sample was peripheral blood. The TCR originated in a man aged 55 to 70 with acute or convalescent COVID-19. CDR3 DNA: TGTGCCAGCACTGACAGGTACTATGGCTACACCTTC. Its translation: CASTDRYYGYTF.